These T cell receptor beta chains were read from a single sample in a study of patients and donors after allogeneic stem cell transplantation. TCRdb reprocessed the RT-PCR reads with MiXCR, giving one entry per CDR3 protein. The sample yields approximately 160,000 distinct CDR3 sequences, about 32% seen once. The sequencing input was blood, either unsorted or a sorted T cell fraction (not recorded which). The receptor set was obtained from a human donor who was either an allogeneic HSCT recipient or a stem cell or donor lymphocyte infusion donor (not recorded which). It is not recorded whose cells these are; they may come from a transplant donor. Both conserved end residues are part of each CDR3. The order of the fields is J gene, V gene, clone size, D gene, CDR3 protein, CDR3 DNA. D genes are given only for firm matches. Clone size is not always given. Where it is, it says once, few, many or a class for expanded clones.

>TRBJ2-7|TRBV7-6|few|-
CASSLRRGFWYEQYF
TGTGCCAGCAGCTTACGTAGGGGTTTCTGGTACGAGCAGTACTTC
>TRBJ1-2|TRBV3-1|few|-
CASSSPGGSNYGYTF
TGTGCCAGCAGCTCCCCGGGAGGCAGCAACTATGGCTACACCTTC
>TRBJ2-3|TRBV27|few|-
CASRRLSRDLDTQYF
TGTGCCAGCAGGCGCCTTTCACGGGACTTAGATACGCAGTATTTT
>TRBJ2-1|TRBV5-1|once|TRBD1
CASSLATGGLHYNEQFF
TGCGCCAGCAGCTTGGCTACAGGGGGGCTCCACTACAATGAGCAGTTCTTC
>TRBJ2-7|TRBV12-3/TRBV12-4|-|-
CASSLSERTYEQYF
TGTGCCAGCAGTTTATCTGAGCGAACCTACGAGCAGTACTTC
>TRBJ2-1|TRBV6-1|once|-
CASSEGRAQYNEQFF
TGTGCCAGCAGTGAAGGCAGGGCCCAATACAATGAGCAGTTCTTC
>TRBJ2-7|TRBV7-9|few|-
CASRGRGFEQYF
TGTGCCAGCAGGGGCAGGGGTTTCGAGCAGTACTTC
>TRBJ1-1|TRBV20-1|many|-
CSARTRPNTEAFF
TGCAGTGCTAGAACCCGACCGAACACTGAAGCTTTCTTT
>TRBJ1-2|TRBV7-2|-|-
CASSLVQGSGYTF
TGTGCCAGCAGCTTAGTACAGGGATCTGGCTACACCTTC
>TRBJ2-1|TRBV7-9|-|TRBD2
CASSLWREGYNEQFF
TGTGCCAGCAGCTTATGGCGGGAGGGCTACAATGAGCAGTTCTTC
>TRBJ2-7|TRBV14|few|TRBD2
CASSQGGLDYEQYF
TGTGCCAGCAGCCAAGGGGGACTAGACTACGAGCAGTACTTC
>TRBJ2-7|TRBV5-1|-|-
CASSSAPGQSSYEQYF
TGCGCCAGCAGCTCCGCTCCGGGACAATCGTCTTACGAGCAGTACTTC
>TRBJ2-2|TRBV11-3|-|TRBD1
CASSLARTGGTGELFF
TGTGCCAGCAGCTTGGCGAGGACAGGCGGCACCGGGGAGCTGTTTTTT
>TRBJ2-2|TRBV7-6|-|TRBD2
CASIHGRGALMAGELFF
TGTGCCAGCATCCACGGGCGGGGGGCTCTGATGGCCGGGGAGCTGTTTTTT
>TRBJ2-5|TRBV29-1|many|-
CSVGQETQYF
TGCAGCGTTGGGCAAGAGACCCAGTACTTC
>TRBJ2-3|TRBV20-1|-|-
CSARAPRTDTQYF
TGCAGTGCTAGAGCCCCCCGCACAGATACGCAGTATTTT
>TRBJ2-7|TRBV7-9|-|TRBD1
CASSRGQKSNEQYF
TGTGCCAGCAGCCGGGGACAGAAATCAAACGAGCAGTACTTC
>TRBJ2-1|TRBV4-1|-|TRBD2
CASSHMGLAVYNEQFF
TGCGCCAGCAGCCACATGGGACTAGCGGTGTACAATGAGCAGTTCTTC
>TRBJ2-2|TRBV2|few|-
CASGSLEGRSTGELFF
TGTGCCAGCGGGTCTTTGGAGGGGCGAAGCACCGGGGAGCTGTTTTTT
>TRBJ2-7|TRBV27|-|-
CASRREPGRSFF
TGTGCCAGCAGACGAGAGCCGGGACGGAGTTTCTTC
>TRBJ1-1|TRBV30|-|-
CAWSPTLGTKRGFRTEAFF
TGTGCCTGGAGCCCTACCCTCGGGACAAAAAGGGGGTTTAGGACTGAAGCTTTCTTT
>TRBJ2-2|TRBV10-3|few|TRBD2
CAISDPPGGSIIGELFF
TGTGCCATCAGTGACCCTCCGGGGGGGAGTATAATCGGGGAGCTGTTTTTT
>TRBJ2-1|TRBV10-3|-|-
CAISDGTRGVNEQFF
TGTGCCATCAGTGATGGGACTCGAGGGGTCAATGAGCAGTTCTTC
>TRBJ2-7|TRBV4-3|-|-
CASSLEIYRTYEQYF
TGCGCCAGCAGCCTTGAAATCTACAGAACCTACGAGCAGTACTTC
>TRBJ2-3|TRBV24-1|-|-
CATSDSRGAGDTQYF
TGTGCCACCAGTGATTCCCGTGGAGCTGGAGATACGCAGTATTTT
>TRBJ2-3|TRBV12-3/TRBV12-4|-|TRBD2
CASSFAGDPDTQYF
TGTGCCAGCAGTTTTGCGGGAGACCCAGATACGCAGTATTTT
>TRBJ1-4|TRBV7-2|-|-
CASSSGTSTNEKLFF
TGTGCCAGCAGTTCCGGGACCTCAACTAATGAAAAACTGTTTTTT
>TRBJ1-1|TRBV6-5|few|TRBD1
CASRTTGLGTEAFF
TGTGCCAGCAGAACGACAGGGTTGGGCACTGAAGCTTTCTTT
>TRBJ2-1|TRBV29-1|-|-
CSVERVEGTYNEQFF
TGCAGCGTTGAAAGGGTGGAGGGGACCTACAATGAGCAGTTCTTC
>TRBJ2-7|TRBV5-1|-|-
CASSLAPKGSYEQYF
TGCGCCAGCAGCTTGGCCCCCAAGGGGTCCTACGAGCAGTACTTC
>TRBJ2-1|TRBV5-1|-|-
CASSLVASAYNEQFF
TGCGCCAGCAGCTTGGTGGCTAGCGCTTACAATGAGCAGTTCTTC
>TRBJ1-2|TRBV7-2|few|-
CASSLAGSYTF
TGTGCCAGCAGCTTAGCTGGCAGTTACACCTTC
>TRBJ2-5|TRBV5-6|-|-
CASRARNRETQYF
TGTGCCAGCCGCGCACGGAATAGAGAGACCCAGTACTTC
>TRBJ1-5|TRBV18|-|-
CASSPFGQLNQPQHF
TGTGCCAGCTCACCATTCGGACAGCTGAATCAGCCCCAGCATTTT
>TRBJ2-7|TRBV6-2/TRBV6-3|-|TRBD2
CASSYSVLAGAYEQYF
TGTGCCAGCAGTTACTCCGTTCTAGCGGGAGCCTACGAGCAGTACTTC
>TRBJ2-7|TRBV4-1|few|-
CASSQNLQGYEQYF
TGCGCCAGCAGCCAAAACCTACAGGGCTACGAGCAGTACTTC
>TRBJ1-3|TRBV12-3/TRBV12-4|few|-
CASSLRAGQGNTIYF
TGTGCCAGCAGTTTAAGGGCCGGACAGGGAAACACCATATATTTT
>TRBJ2-3|TRBV7-9|few|-
CASSQVASDNTQYF
TGTGCCAGCAGCCAGGTGGCTAGCGATAATACGCAGTATTTT
>TRBJ1-6|TRBV5-1|once|-
CASTPGTDYNSPLHF
TGCGCCAGCACACCGGGGACGGACTATAATTCACCCCTCCACTTT
>TRBJ1-1|TRBV10-3|-|-
CAISEGTGQAFF
TGTGCCATCAGTGAAGGAACAGGGCAAGCTTTCTTT
>TRBJ2-7|TRBV4-1|few|TRBD2
CASSHLSGSGYEQYF
TGCGCCAGCAGCCACCTTAGCGGGAGCGGTTACGAGCAGTACTTC
>TRBJ1-2|TRBV6-2/TRBV6-3|few|-
CASSRDRNRYTF
TGTGCCAGCAGTCGCGACAGAAACCGGTACACCTTC
>TRBJ2-1|TRBV4-3|-|-
CASSQDFISSYNEQFF
TGCGCCAGCAGCCAAGATTTTATCAGCTCCTACAATGAGCAGTTCTTC